These T cell receptor beta chains were read from a single sample in a study of blood T cells in healthy people across ages. TCRdb recomputed calls from the 5' RACE reads with MiXCR, one row per CDR3 protein. The sample lists 700,000 to 1,000,000 distinct CDR3 sequences; around two fifths were seen once. The sample consisted of blood. All receptors come from a man in his 60s in good health. Each CDR3 is given with its conserved first and last residue. The order of the fields is clone size, J gene, D gene, V gene, CDR3 DNA, CDR3 protein. The D gene is left open where the match is weak. Clone size is given for some rows only: seen once, a few or many times, or a class if the clone is expanded.

few TRBJ1-1 NA TRBV3-1 TGTGCCAGCAGCCGCCGACAGGCTACGAACACTGAAGCTTTCTTT CASSRRQATNTEAFF
NA TRBJ1-2 NA TRBV15 TGTGCCACCAGCAGCCGAGTTGGGTATGGCTACACCTTC CATSSRVGYGYTF
few TRBJ2-6 NA TRBV5-6 TGTGCCAGCAGCCGACTGCAGCTCTCTGGGGCCAACGTCCTGACTTTC CASSRLQLSGANVLTF
NA TRBJ2-5 TRBD2 TRBV7-2 TGTGCCAGCAGCCCTAGCGGGGGGTATGGGACCCAGTACTTC CASSPSGGYGTQYF
NA TRBJ2-4 TRBD1 TRBV20-1 TGCAGTGCTAGGCCGGGACAGGGGACAAACATTCAGTACTTC CSARPGQGTNIQYF
few TRBJ2-7 NA TRBV9 TGTGCCAGCAGCGTAGGTAGAGTGGACTACGAGCAGTACTTC CASSVGRVDYEQYF
few TRBJ1-2 TRBD1 TRBV7-2 TGTGCCAGCAGCCCTCGTATTGGGGACAGTACCTATGGCTACACCTTC CASSPRIGDSTYGYTF
once TRBJ1-5 NA TRBV18 TGTGCCAGCTCACCAATTGGACGCGCCGAGCCCCAGCATTTT CASSPIGRAEPQHF
NA TRBJ1-6 NA TRBV6-4 TGTGCCAGCAGTCGGGATTATAATTCACCCCTCCACTTT CASSRDYNSPLHF
NA TRBJ2-3 TRBD2 TRBV13 TGTGCCAGCACCGCGACTAGCGGGAGTTCAGATACGCAGTATTTT CASTATSGSSDTQYF
few TRBJ2-7 NA TRBV9 TGTGCCAGCAGCGTAGATTGGGAGACGTCCTACGAGCAGTACTTC CASSVDWETSYEQYF
NA TRBJ1-4 TRBD1 TRBV12-3/TRBV12-4 TGTGTCAGCAGTACCGATGACAGGGGGCTTTGGGAAAAACTGTTTTTT CVSSTDDRGLWEKLFF
NA TRBJ2-7 TRBD2 TRBV20-1 TGCAGTGCTAGGGGTTCGGGGGGTACCTACGAGCAGTACTTC CSARGSGGTYEQYF
few TRBJ1-6 NA TRBV7-9 TGTGCCAGCAGCTCGAGAGGGTTCGCCTCCTATAATTCACCCCTCCACTTT CASSSRGFASYNSPLHF
few TRBJ1-4 NA TRBV29-1 TGCAGCGTCTCCAAAGGACTTAATGAAAAACTGTTTTTT CSVSKGLNEKLFF
few TRBJ2-1 TRBD1 TRBV7-9 TGTGCCAGCAGCTCGACAGGGGTGGGAGATGAGCAGTTCTTC CASSSTGVGDEQFF
few TRBJ2-1 TRBD2 TRBV20-1 TGCAGTGCTAGAGATCTGGCGGGGGGCGCCTACAATGAGCAGTTCTTC CSARDLAGGAYNEQFF